The 30 T cell receptor beta chains presented below share a single source sample, sequenced in a study of blood T cell repertoires in COVID-19. This table comes from immunoSEQ multiplex PCR, and its TCRdb copy is limited to in-frame clones, with some not included. The sample holds about 60,000 clones, 85% to 90% seen once. Sequencing input: peripheral blood. These receptors were collected from a man aged 55 to 69 with acute or convalescent COVID-19.

This chain's CDR3 is CASSLSGLYNEQFF. CDR3 sequence (DNA): TGTGCCAGCAGTTTATCCGGACTTTACAATGAGCAGTTCTTC. The chain couples TRBV27 to TRBJ2-1; D is perhaps TRBD2 (5 bases). This CDR3 is 14 amino acids long. In germline, CDR1 is MNHEY, CDR2 SMNVEV (reference sequence). Trimming removed 0 bases from V and 4 bases from J, with 7 bases in between.

The rearrangement joins TRBV7-2 to TRBJ1-3; TRBD1 agrees at 8 bases. The ends lost 5 bases at V and 4 bases at J; junction bases unmatched: 10. Germline lookup yields CDR1 SGHTA and CDR2 FQGNSA. This CDR3 has 16 amino acids. The CDR3 reads CASSPPRQGRGNTIYF. Written as DNA, the CDR3 is TGTGCCAGCAGCCCTCCCCGACAGGGGCGAGGAAACACCATATATTTT. Full variable domain (outside the CDR3, taken from reference TRBV7-2 and TRBJ1-3): GAGVSQSPSNKVTEKGKDVELRCDPISGHTALYWYRQSLGQGLEFLIYFQGNSAPDKSGLPSDRFSAERTGGSVSTLTIQRTQQEDSAVYLCASSPPRQGRGNTIYFGEGSWLTVV.

V is TRBV2 and J is TRBJ1-4; 9 bases fit TRBD1. Per the germline V gene, CDR1 is SNHLY and CDR2 is FYNNEI. With V trimmed by 10 bases and J by 8 bases, 8 bases remained unmatched. This CDR3 contains 13 residues. In nucleotides, the CDR3 is TGTGCCATCCCGGGACAGGGTGGAGAAAAACTGTTTTTT. Amino acid sequence: CAIPGQGGEKLFF.

This clone was seen more than once but under ten times. The genes are TRBV18 and TRBJ2-2; a weak D match, TRBD1 (5 bases). The CDR3 length is 17 residues. The V and J ends lost 2 bases and 6 bases respectively, with 19 bases between them. Germline V lookup: CDR1 KGHSH, CDR2 LQKENI. The CDR3 protein is CASSPEQGRRRAGELFF. The CDR3 DNA reads TGTGCCAGCTCACCAGAGCAGGGAAGGAGAAGGGCCGGGGAGCTGTTTTTT.

The V gene is TRBV19, the J gene TRBJ2-5; 10 nucleotides agree with TRBD1. Trimming cost V 7 bases and J 5 bases; bases outside gene matches: 7. Germline V CDR1 and CDR2: LNHDA, SQIVND (reference sequence). CDR3 length equals 14 residues. CDR3 sequence reads: CASIDRGRSETQYF. The CDR3 DNA sequence: TGTGCCAGTATCGACAGGGGGCGGTCGGAGACCCAGTACTTC. The full variable domain, rest sourced from reference TRBV19 and TRBJ2-5, is DGGITQSPKYLFRKEGQNVTLSCEQNLNHDAMYWYRQDPGQGLRLIYYSQIVNDFQKGDIAEGYSVSREKKESFPLTVTSAQKNPTAFYLCASIDRGRSETQYFGPGTRLLVL.

DNA for the CDR3: TGTGCCTGGTTGACAGCCTCATCACCCCTCCACTTT. Protein: CAWLTASSPLHF. This rearrangement joins TRBV30 to TRBJ1-6; tentative D call: TRBD1 (5 bases). The V end lost 5 bases, the J end lost 10 bases, and 12 bases lay between the germline ends. The CDR3 is 12 residues long. The germline gives CDR1 GTSNPN, CDR2 SVGIG (reference sequence).

The chain joins TRBV7-3 to TRBJ1-1, with unresolved D. Germline-derived CDR1 and CDR2 are SGHTA and FQGTGA. Trimming stripped 8 bases from V and 5 bases from J, with 12 bases between. The CDR3 consists of 12 residues. The CDR3 region is CASQRGNTEAFF. The DNA for the CDR3 is TGTGCCAGCCAGCGGGGAAATACTGAAGCTTTCTTT. Together with reference TRBV7-3 and TRBJ1-1, the CDR3 gives the full variable domain: GAGVSQTPSNKVTEKGKYVELRCDPISGHTALYWYRQSLGQGPEFLIYFQGTGAADDSGLPNDRFFAVRPEGSVSTLKIQRTERGDSAVYLCASQRGNTEAFFGQGTRLTVV.

The chain links TRBV6-6 to TRBJ2-1; the match to TRBD2 covers 8 bases. CDR1 and CDR2 (germline): MNHNY, SVGAGI (reference sequence). J was trimmed by 7 bases and V by 2 bases; bases with no gene match: 10. CDR3 length: 16 amino acids. The CDR3 sequence is CASSYLGLASGNEQFF. The CDR3 region has the DNA TGTGCCAGCAGTTACCTAGGACTAGCATCGGGGAATGAGCAGTTCTTC.

The rearrangement uses TRBV7-9 and TRBJ1-1; D remains unclear. The V gene lost 5 bases and the J gene lost 0 bases, with 13 bases spanning the gap. Germline V lookup: CDR1 SEHNR, CDR2 FQNEAQ (reference sequence). The CDR3 sequence is 15 residues long. As DNA, the CDR3 is TGTGCCAGCAGCCCAATGGAGAGACTGAACACTGAAGCTTTCTTT. Residues: CASSPMERLNTEAFF.

This sequence joins TRBV12-5 and TRBJ2-3, with 9 bases lining up with TRBD2. CDR1 and CDR2 from the germline V gene are LGHNT and FRNRAP. V shed 5 bases and J 3 bases; nucleotides not matched to a gene: 6. The CDR3 has 15 residues. CDR3 DNA sequence: TGTGCTAGTGGTCTAACTAGCGGGCTTACAGATACGCAGTATTTT. Its protein product is CASGLTSGLTDTQYF.

The CDR3 DNA reads as TGTGCCAGCAGTTACTCCGGGGACTCCTACAATGAGCAGTTCTTC. It codes for CASSYSGDSYNEQFF. The V gene is TRBV6-2 or TRBV6-3, the J gene TRBJ2-1; tentatively, D is TRBD2 (5 bases). Between the trimmed V and J ends, which lost 0 bases and 0 bases, there was a span of 6 bases. Per the germline V gene, CDR1 is MNHEY and CDR2 is SVGEGT. This CDR3 has 15 residues.

The rearrangement uses TRBV6-1 and TRBJ1-4; a weak D match, TRBD1 (5 bases). V was pared by 2 bases and J by 1 base, with 11 bases between. Germline V gives CDR1 MNHNS, CDR2 SASEGT. This CDR3 region has 16 residues. The CDR3 spells CASSELGAETNEKLFF. The CDR3 DNA reads as TGTGCCAGCAGTGAACTAGGGGCTGAAACTAATGAAAAACTGTTTTTT.

This sequence joins TRBV20-1 and TRBJ1-5, with TRBD1 as a possible D gene (6 bases). Germline CDR1 and CDR2: DFQATT and SNEGSKA (reference sequence). Trimming took off 3 bases at V and 3 bases at J, with 12 bases between the two ends. This CDR3 contains 14 residues. The CDR3 DNA follows: TGCAGTGCTAGTCCCGGGACAAACAATCAGCCCCAGCATTTT. Translated, it gives CSASPGTNNQPQHF.

The rearrangement joins TRBV15 to TRBJ2-6; unclear D gene. V shed 3 bases and J shed 6 bases, with 12 bases lying between them. This CDR3 is 15 amino acids long. Germline V gene data show CDR1 as LNHNV and CDR2 as YYDKDF (reference sequence). The CDR3 sequence is CATSRPRGQANVLTF. As DNA, the CDR3 is TGTGCCACCAGCAGGCCGCGTGGGCAGGCCAACGTCCTGACTTTC.

CDR3 region: CASSLGHPGTDTQYF. The CDR3 coding sequence is TGCGCCAGCAGCTTGGGACACCCAGGGACAGATACGCAGTATTTT. This chain joins TRBV5-1 and TRBJ2-3, with a possible D match to TRBD1 (5 bases). V lost 0 bases and J lost 3, with 11 bases in between. CDR1 and CDR2 (germline): SGHRS, YFSETQ. The CDR3 is 15 residues long.

The genes are TRBV9 and TRBJ1-1; 7 nucleotides match TRBD1. Germline V gene data show CDR1 as SGDLS and CDR2 as YYNGEE. This CDR3 spans 16 amino acids. Trimming cost V 4 bases and J 2 bases; bases outside gene matches: 11. The CDR3 loop is CASSPPVTGVNTEAFF. CDR3 DNA: TGTGCCAGCAGCCCCCCGGTTACAGGGGTAAACACTGAAGCTTTCTTT.

The V and J genes are TRBV6-5 and TRBJ2-7; no firm D call. Trimming removed 7 bases at V and 2 bases at J, with 15 bases between. Germline V CDR1 and CDR2: MNHEY, SVGAGI. The CDR3 loop spans 14 amino acids. The CDR3 sequence is CASTSNTVPYEQYF. In nucleotides, the CDR3 is TGTGCCAGCACTTCTAATACTGTTCCCTACGAGCAGTACTTC.

The rearrangement uses TRBV15 and TRBJ2-7; 8 bases fit TRBD1. V lost 0 bases to trimming and J lost 5 bases; unmatched junction nucleotides: 6. This CDR3 is built from 15 residues. Germline loops: CDR1 LNHNV, CDR2 YYDKDF (reference sequence). This CDR3 reads CATSRDGRGHDEQYF. For the CDR3, the DNA is TGTGCCACCAGCAGAGATGGCAGGGGGCATGACGAGCAGTACTTC.

This chain connects TRBV7-2 to TRBJ2-1, with D perhaps matching TRBD2 (5 bases). Trimming removed 1 base at V and 10 bases at J, with 17 bases between. CDR1 is SGHTA and CDR2 is FQGNSA in the germline V gene. This CDR3 comprises 15 residues. Here the CDR3 reads CASSLDLARSTEQFF. The CDR3 coding sequence is TGTGCCAGCAGCTTAGATCTAGCCCGGTCTACGGAGCAGTTCTTC.

The V and J genes are TRBV19 and TRBJ2-1, with no clear D. The CDR3 runs 13 residues. The germline gives CDR1 LNHDA, CDR2 SQIVND (reference sequence). V was shortened by 9 bases and J by 5 bases, with 14 bases between the two germline ends. CDR3 residues: CASTPTGNNEQFF. CDR3 coding DNA: TGTGCCAGCACCCCGACTGGAAACAATGAGCAGTTCTTC.

The rearrangement joins TRBV20-1 to TRBJ1-2; D not certain. CDR1 DFQATT and CDR2 SNEGSKA come from the germline V gene (reference sequence). The CDR3 contains 16 residues. V gave up 3 bases and J gave up 0 bases, with 17 bases separating them. The CDR3 protein is CSASTVGGRTNYGYTF. In DNA, the CDR3 is TGCAGTGCTAGTACGGTAGGCGGCCGTACTAACTATGGCTACACCTTC.

The chain employs TRBV24-1 and TRBJ1-1; 7 bases match TRBD1. With V trimmed by 3 bases and J by 4 bases, 7 bases remained unmatched. CDR3 length: 15 amino acids. Germline CDR1 reads KGHDR; CDR2 reads SFDVKD. CDR3 protein: CATSDQRQGSTEAFF. The CDR3 coding sequence is TGTGCCACCAGTGATCAAAGACAGGGCAGCACTGAAGCTTTCTTT.

The chain uses TRBV30 and TRBJ2-1, with a possible D match to TRBD2 (5 bases). Germline V gene data show CDR1 as GTSNPN and CDR2 as SVGIG (reference sequence). This CDR3 is 15 amino acids long. Between the trimmed V and J ends, which lost 2 bases and 6 bases, there was a span of 17 bases. CDR3 DNA sequence: TGTGCCTGGAGTCAAGGACGGGGATGGGGCAATGAGCAGTTCTTC. Its translation is CAWSQGRGWGNEQFF.

V usage is TRBV19 and J usage is TRBJ2-2; D might be TRBD1 (5 bases). Germline V gene sequence: CDR1 LNHDA, CDR2 SQIVND (reference sequence). CDR3 length: 16 amino acids. Between the trimmed V and J ends, which lost 0 bases and 4 bases, there was a span of 12 bases. Written as DNA, the CDR3 is TGTGCCAGTAGTATAGATGCAGGGATAAGCACCGGGGAGCTGTTTTTT. Amino acid sequence: CASSIDAGISTGELFF.

V is TRBV9 and J is TRBJ2-7; a possible D gene is TRBD1 (5 bases). Per germline, CDR1 SGDLS and CDR2 YYNGEE. The V gene lost 3 bases and the J gene lost 1 base, with 14 bases spanning the gap. This CDR3 is 15 amino acids long. In DNA form, the CDR3 reads TGTGCCAGCAGCGCGCAGGGAAGTGGGTCCTACGAGCAGTACTTC. Amino acid sequence: CASSAQGSGSYEQYF.

V usage is TRBV6-5 and J usage is TRBJ1-2; 9 bases are shared with TRBD1. V trimming: 5 bases; J trimming: 3 bases; junction bases outside the gene matches: 4. Per the germline V gene, CDR1 is MNHEY and CDR2 is SVGAGI. The CDR3 sequence is 14 residues long. CDR3 residues: CASSTRTGDYGYTF. The CDR3 DNA is TGTGCCAGCAGTACCAGGACAGGGGACTATGGCTACACCTTC.

This CDR3 is CASSYSIGGVNSNQPQHF. The DNA for the CDR3 is TGTGCCAGCAGTTACTCGATCGGGGGGGTTAATAGCAATCAGCCCCAGCATTTT. The chain employs TRBV6-2 or TRBV6-3 and TRBJ1-5; TRBD1 is a possible D gene (5 bases). This CDR3 comprises 18 residues. CDR1 and CDR2 (germline): MNHEY, SVGEGT. V was shortened by 0 bases and J by 0 bases, with 15 bases between the two germline ends.

The chain recombines TRBV10-1 with TRBJ1-1; D gene unclear. The CDR3 has 13 residues. Trimming removed 6 bases at V and 0 bases at J, with 8 bases between. The germline V gene has CDR1 WNHNN and CDR2 SYGVQD (reference sequence). The DNA of the CDR3 is TGCGCCAGCAGCGCAACAGTGAACACTGAAGCTTTCTTT. Its protein is CASSATVNTEAFF.

As DNA, the CDR3 is TGTGCCAGCAGCTCAATAGCGGGAGGGGTCACCTACGAGCAGTACTTC. Translated: CASSSIAGGVTYEQYF. V and J are TRBV7-2 and TRBJ2-7, with TRBD2 identical over 11 bases. Trimming took 4 bases from V and 2 from J; bases not matched to a gene: 7. From germline, CDR1 is SGHTA and CDR2 FQGNSA. This CDR3 comprises 16 residues.

There are a few counts of this clone. The rearrangement uses TRBV5-1 and TRBJ2-7; TRBD2 might be the D (5 bases). CDR1 is SGHRS, CDR2 YFSETQ, per germline. The V end lost 1 base, the J end lost 5 bases, and 10 bases lay between the germline ends. The CDR3 sequence is 13 residues long. The CDR3, as DNA: TGCGCCAGCAGCTTGCGGGGTAGCGACGAGCAGTACTTC. Translating it yields CASSLRGSDEQYF.